This T cell receptor beta chain was profiled in a study of blood T cell repertoires in COVID-19. This clone was observed a few times. Trimming removed 1 base from V and 6 bases from J; junction bases left unmatched: 8. CDR1 and CDR2 (germline): MGHRA, YSYEKL. This CDR3 has 15 amino acids. TCRdb's table, derived via immunoSEQ multiplex PCR, lists solely in-frame clones and lacks some. The sample includes approximately 70,000 clones, 65% to 85% of them seen just once. The sequenced sample was peripheral blood. V gene TRBV4-1 combines with J gene TRBJ1-2, with 7 bases that match TRBD1. This receptor was taken from a woman aged 45-60 years with acute or convalescent COVID-19. The CDR3 loop reads CASSQAGTVSDGYTF. The DNA of the CDR3 is TGCGCCAGCAGCCAAGCGGGGACAGTTTCGGATGGCTACACCTTC.